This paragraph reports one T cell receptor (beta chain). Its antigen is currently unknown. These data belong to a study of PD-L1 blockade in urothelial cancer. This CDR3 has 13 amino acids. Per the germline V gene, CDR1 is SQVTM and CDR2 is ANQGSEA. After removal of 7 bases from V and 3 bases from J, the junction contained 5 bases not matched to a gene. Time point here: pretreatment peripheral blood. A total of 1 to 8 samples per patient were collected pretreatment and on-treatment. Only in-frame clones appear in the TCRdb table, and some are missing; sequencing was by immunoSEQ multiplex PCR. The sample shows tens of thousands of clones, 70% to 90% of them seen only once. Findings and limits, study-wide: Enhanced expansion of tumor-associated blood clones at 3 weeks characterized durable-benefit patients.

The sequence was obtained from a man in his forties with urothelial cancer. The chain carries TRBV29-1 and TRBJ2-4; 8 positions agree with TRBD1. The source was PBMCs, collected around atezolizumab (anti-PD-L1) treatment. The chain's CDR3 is CSATGGLKNIQYF. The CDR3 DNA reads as TGCAGCGCTACAGGGGGACTCAAAAACATTCAGTACTTC.